Following are 32 T cell receptor beta chains from one sample sequenced in a study of shared clonotypes between healthy human individuals. Only in-frame clones appear in the TCRdb table, and some are missing; sequencing was by immunoSEQ multiplex PCR. Altogether about 1 million clones are present, about four fifths being singletons, with the ten largest covering 0.4% to 0.55%. The sequencing sample was made of memory CD4+ T cells from PBMCs. Subset: CD45RA-negative fraction. Source of these receptors: a man between 18 and 35 years old in good health. Some clones in this sample may be carry-over from other donors' samples.

V usage is TRBV7-2 and J usage is TRBJ1-5, with D tentatively TRBD1 (6 bases). Trimming took 5 bases from V and 8 from J, leaving 16 bases between them. This CDR3 spans 14 amino acids. Germline V gives CDR1 SGHTA, CDR2 FQGNSA. The CDR3 nucleotides read TGTGCCAGCAGCCGGACAGTTCTAGAGGAGCCCCAGCATTTT. Translated: CASSRTVLEEPQHF.

There are a few counts of this clone. The chain has TRBV30 and TRBJ1-1, with no clear D. The CDR3 is 12 amino acids. Trimming cost V 8 bases and J 1 base, with 11 bases left between them. Germline loops: CDR1 GTSNPN, CDR2 SVGIG (reference sequence). This chain's CDR3 is CAGDRGNTEAFF. Here the CDR3 DNA reads TGTGCCGGTGACCGGGGGAACACTGAAGCTTTCTTT.

The V call is TRBV5-1, the J call TRBJ1-4, with D perhaps TRBD1 (6 bases). Germline loops: CDR1 SGHRS, CDR2 YFSETQ. V dropped 4 bases and J dropped 0 bases, with 16 bases sitting between them. This CDR3 region has 17 residues. The CDR3 sequence is CASSPILQGATNEKLFF. The CDR3 coding sequence is TGCGCCAGCAGCCCTATATTACAGGGTGCAACTAATGAAAAACTGTTTTTT.

The gene calls are TRBV28 and TRBJ2-3; unclear D gene. Germline-derived CDR1 and CDR2 are MDHEN and SYDVKM. V was cut by 6 bases and J by 0 bases, with 7 bases left in between. CDR3 size: 13 residues. CDR3 protein: CASRHYSTDTQYF. Written as DNA, the CDR3 is TGTGCCAGCAGGCACTATAGCACAGATACGCAGTATTTT.

The gene calls are TRBV5-1 and TRBJ2-6; no reliable D call. This CDR3 is 15 amino acids long. Germline loops: CDR1 SGHRS, CDR2 YFSETQ. The V end lost 1 base, the J end lost 2 bases, and 7 bases lay between the germline ends. The chain's CDR3 is CASSLSLTGANVLTF. The CDR3 nucleotides are TGCGCCAGCAGCTTGTCTCTAACTGGGGCCAACGTCCTGACTTTC.

The rearrangement joins TRBV5-1 to TRBJ2-2, with D uncertain. This CDR3 spans 15 amino acids. The germline V and J ends were trimmed by 4 bases and 6 bases, with 16 bases remaining between them. Germline V lookup: CDR1 SGHRS, CDR2 YFSETQ. DNA for the CDR3: TGCGCCAGCAGCCCGGGCCTTACTGGGGCCGGGGAGCTGTTTTTT. It codes for CASSPGLTGAGELFF.

This clone showed up just a few times. This specimen includes other DNA sequences encoding the same CDR3. This chain joins TRBV7-2 and TRBJ2-5; D remains ambiguous. CDR1 and CDR2 (germline): SGHTA, FQGNSA. There are 12 residues in the CDR3. The ends were cut back, 5 bases at V and 4 bases at J, with 8 bases in the middle. The CDR3 nucleotides read TGTGCCAGCAGCCTCCTGTTAGAGACCCAGTACTTC. This gives the protein CASSLLLETQYF.

This chain uses TRBV27 with TRBJ2-5; tentatively, D is TRBD1 (5 bases). CDR3 size: 13 residues. The V and J ends lost 5 bases and 4 bases respectively, with 11 bases between them. CDR1 and CDR2 from the germline V gene are MNHEY and SMNVEV (reference sequence). Here the CDR3 DNA reads TGTGCCAGCAGTGCCTCTAGGGGAGAGACCCAGTACTTC. Amino acids: CASSASRGETQYF.

The chain combines TRBV2 with TRBJ2-5, with 7 bases that match TRBD1. With 7 bases clipped from V and 0 bases from J, the junction kept 5 bases outside the gene matches. The CDR3 sequence is 14 residues long. CDR1 and CDR2 from the germline V gene are SNHLY and FYNNEI. CDR3 DNA sequence: TGTGCCAGCAACAGGGGCGCAGACCAAGAGACCCAGTACTTC. Translating it yields CASNRGADQETQYF.

V usage is TRBV18 and J usage is TRBJ2-5; 8 bases fit TRBD1. Trimming at V came to 3 bases and at J to 2 bases, leaving 5 bases not matched to a gene. CDR1 is KGHSH, CDR2 LQKENI, per germline. CDR3 length: 15 amino acids. Here the CDR3 DNA reads TGTGCCAGCTCACCTCTGGACAGGGCTCAAGAGACCCAGTACTTC. Translated, it gives CASSPLDRAQETQYF.

This clone has just one count. The chain is built from TRBV9 and TRBJ2-7; 7 bases are a match to TRBD2. V lost 4 bases to trimming and J lost 2 bases; unmatched junction nucleotides: 9. This CDR3 contains 15 residues. The V gene's germline CDR1 is SGDLS and CDR2 YYNGEE. CDR3 loop: CASSLGLDFTYEQYF. DNA of the CDR3: TGTGCCAGCAGCCTCGGACTAGATTTTACCTACGAGCAGTACTTC.

This clone was observed a few times. Here the CDR3 DNA reads TGTGCCAGCAGCTTAGTCGCGACAGAAAGCAATCAGCCCCAGCATTTT. Its translation: CASSLVATESNQPQHF. This sequence joins TRBV7-2 and TRBJ1-5; TRBD1 might be the D (5 bases). Trimming cost V 1 base and J 1 base, with 11 bases left between them. Germline CDR1 reads SGHTA; CDR2 reads FQGNSA. The CDR3 is made up of 16 amino acids.

Details on this clone: Additional DNA sequences in this sample encode the identical CDR3. This chain connects TRBV5-8 to TRBJ2-3, with D perhaps being TRBD1 or TRBD2 (5 bases each). Trimming took 0 bases from V and 2 from J, leaving 7 bases between them. This CDR3 region has 14 residues. Germline values: CDR1 SGHTS, CDR2 YDEGEE. The CDR3 here is CASSLGGNTDTQYF. The CDR3 bases are TGTGCCAGCAGCTTGGGGGGGAACACAGATACGCAGTATTTT.

This CDR3 reads CASSLAQVPYEQYF. CDR3 coding DNA: TGTGCCAGCAGCTTAGCACAGGTTCCCTACGAGCAGTACTTC. This chain connects TRBV7-2 to TRBJ2-7, with D perhaps matching TRBD1 (5 bases). The V end was cut by 0 bases, the J end by 2 bases, with 8 bases between. The V gene's germline CDR1 is SGHTA and CDR2 FQGNSA. The CDR3 totals 14 residues.

The V and J genes are TRBV2 and TRBJ2-7; D uncertain. The V gene lost 3 bases and the J gene lost 1 base, with 7 bases spanning the gap. The V gene's germline CDR1 is SNHLY and CDR2 FYNNEI. The CDR3 runs 13 residues. CDR3 amino acids: CASSDRRSYEQYF. DNA of the CDR3: TGTGCCAGCAGTGATAGAAGGTCCTACGAGCAGTACTTC. Filled out from reference TRBV2 and TRBJ2-7, the complete variable domain reads EPEVTQTPSHQVTQMGQEVILRCVPISNHLYFYWYRQILGQKVEFLVSFYNNEISEKSEIFDDQFSVERPDGSNFTLKIRSTKLEDSAMYFCASSDRRSYEQYFGPGTRLTVT.

This chain links TRBV19 with TRBJ1-2; the D gene is possibly TRBD1 (6 bases). The CDR3 contains 15 residues. Trimming removed 5 bases from V and 6 bases from J, with 19 bases in between. Germline lookup yields CDR1 LNHDA and CDR2 SQIVND (reference sequence). The CDR3 sequence: CASSLPGQQENGYTF. The DNA of the CDR3 is TGTGCCAGTAGTCTGCCGGGACAACAAGAAAATGGCTACACCTTC.

The chain links TRBV5-1 to TRBJ2-7; possible D gene TRBD1, 5 bases. Per the germline V gene, CDR1 is SGHRS and CDR2 is YFSETQ. Trimming removed 3 bases from V and 2 bases from J, with 15 bases in between. The CDR3 contains 15 residues. The CDR3 DNA reads as TGCGCCAGCAGCTCCCAGCAGGGTGGAACCTACGAGCAGTACTTC. It encodes CASSSQQGGTYEQYF.

In this sample, this clone turned up a few times. This specimen includes other DNA sequences encoding the same CDR3. The V call is TRBV4-1, the J call TRBJ2-1; 13 bases line up with TRBD2. Germline V gene lookup returns CDR1 MGHRA and CDR2 YSYEKL. The V gene end was trimmed by 3 bases and the J gene end by 6 bases; junction bases not matched to a gene: 5. This CDR3 comprises 16 residues. In DNA, the CDR3 is TGCGCCAGCAGCCAGGCACTAGCGGGAGGGTTCAATGAGCAGTTCTTC. Translating gives CASSQALAGGFNEQFF.

This chain links TRBV28 with TRBJ2-7; 8 nucleotides agree with TRBD2. The CDR3 covers 18 residues. Looked up from germline, CDR1 is MDHEN and CDR2 is SYDVKM. J was trimmed by 1 base and V by 4 bases; bases with no gene match: 15. For the CDR3, the DNA is TGTGCCAGCAGTTCCCAGAGTAGCGGGAAGACCCAATCCTACGAGCAGTACTTC. Translating it yields CASSSQSSGKTQSYEQYF.

This clone was detected once. The V and J genes are TRBV5-1 and TRBJ1-2; 12 bases align to TRBD1. Germline V gives CDR1 SGHRS, CDR2 YFSETQ. The CDR3 spans 16 residues. V lost 3 bases to trimming and J lost 2 bases; unmatched junction nucleotides: 5. The CDR3 reads CASSSSGTGGNYGYTF. The CDR3 nucleotides are TGCGCCAGCAGCTCATCCGGGACAGGGGGCAACTATGGCTACACCTTC.

The table lists this clone with a count of one. Other DNA sequences of this sample code for an identical CDR3. The chain employs TRBV5-1 and TRBJ2-5; no definite D call. The CDR3 is made up of 13 amino acids. Germline V CDR1 and CDR2: SGHRS, YFSETQ. Trimming removed 4 bases at V and 4 bases at J, with 11 bases between. DNA of the CDR3: TGCGCCAGCAGCCTTGCAGGCCCAGAGACCCAGTACTTC. This gives the protein CASSLAGPETQYF.

The genes are TRBV5-8 and TRBJ2-6; tentative D call: TRBD2 (5 bases). CDR1 and CDR2 from the germline V gene are SGHTS and YDEGEE. Between the trimmed V and J ends, which lost 3 bases and 0 bases, there was a span of 13 bases. The CDR3 runs 17 residues. CDR3 DNA sequence: TGTGCCAGCAGCTCCGGGGTTCGAAGCTCTGGGGCCAACGTCCTGACTTTC. Encoded protein: CASSSGVRSSGANVLTF.

As for this clone: This same CDR3 is encoded by further DNA sequences in the sample. The chain recombines TRBV5-1 with TRBJ2-5; 8 bases match TRBD1. The CDR3 sequence is 15 residues long. Germline lookup yields CDR1 SGHRS and CDR2 YFSETQ. The J segment lost 2 bases and the V segment lost 4 bases, leaving 7 bases of the junction unmatched. CDR3 residues: CASSGTGGRQETQYF. In nucleotides, the CDR3 is TGCGCCAGCAGCGGTACAGGGGGTCGACAAGAGACCCAGTACTTC. The full variable domain, with the rest looked up from reference TRBV5-1 and TRBJ2-5, is KAGVTQTPRYLIKTRGQQVTLSCSPISGHRSVSWYQQTPGQGLQFLFEYFSETQRNKGNFPGRFSGRQFSNSRSEMNVSTLELGDSALYLCASSGTGGRQETQYFGPGTRLLVL.

This clone appeared once. V and J are TRBV5-1 and TRBJ2-7; D not resolved. The CDR3 is 11 residues long. Germline-derived CDR1 and CDR2 are SGHRS and YFSETQ. V was trimmed by 4 bases and J by 3 bases, leaving 5 bases between them. The CDR3 spells CASSDHYEQYF. DNA of the CDR3: TGCGCCAGCAGCGACCACTACGAGCAGTACTTC.

The gene calls are TRBV7-6 and TRBJ1-5; D is unclear. The germline V gene encodes CDR1 SGHVS and CDR2 FNYEAQ. The CDR3 runs 15 residues. V was cut by 2 bases and J by 4 bases, with 12 bases left in between. For the CDR3, the DNA is TGTGCCAGCAGCTTAAGCGGAGGTCCGAATCAGCCCCAGCATTTT. It is translated as CASSLSGGPNQPQHF. The whole variable domain, remainder taken from reference TRBV7-6 and TRBJ1-5, is GAGVSQSPRYKVTKRGQDVALRCDPISGHVSLYWYRQALGQGPEFLTYFNYEAQQDKSGLPNDRFSAERPEGSISTLTIQRTEQRDSAMYRCASSLSGGPNQPQHFGDGTRLSIL.

The rearrangement uses TRBV7-8 and TRBJ1-2; TRBD1 is a possible D gene (6 bases). The CDR3 has 14 residues. Deletions cut 4 bases from V and 0 bases from J, with 9 bases between. From germline, CDR1 is SGHVS and CDR2 FQNEAQ. CDR3 sequence (DNA): TGTGCCAGCAGCTGGACAGTGCCTAACTATGGCTACACCTTC. Translating it yields CASSWTVPNYGYTF.

Comments on this clone: A read error is possible here, since a much larger clone lies one base away. The V and J genes are TRBV13 and TRBJ2-1; D might be TRBD2 (6 bases). Germline CDR1 and CDR2: PRHDT and FYEKMQ (reference sequence). The CDR3 is made up of 17 amino acids. The DNA for the CDR3 is TGTGTCAGCAGCTCTCGATCGAGAGGGAGGTTAAACAATGAGCAGTTCTTC. Translating gives CVSSSRSRGRLNNEQFF.

This clone showed up just a few times. The J gene is TRBJ2-3, the V gene TRBV21-1; the tabulated D call, TRBD2, remains unverified against the DNA. TRBV21-1 is assigned pseudogene status. This CDR3 region has 14 residues. As DNA, the CDR3 is TGTGCCAGCAGCCCAACCCTAATCACAGATACGCAGTATTTT. It yields the protein CASSPTLITDTQYF.

This clone was observed a single time. V gene TRBV2 combines with J gene TRBJ2-1, with TRBD2 matching 11 bases. This CDR3 has 18 amino acids. J gave up 0 bases and V 7 bases, and 11 bases lay outside the gene matches. The germline gives CDR1 SNHLY, CDR2 FYNNEI. CDR3 DNA sequence: TGTGCCAGCAAGAACCTAGCGGGAGGCCCGAGCTCCTACAATGAGCAGTTCTTC. It is translated as CASKNLAGGPSSYNEQFF.

The chain employs TRBV7-9 and TRBJ1-1; D unclear. The CDR3 sequence is 13 residues long. Trimming removed 5 bases from V and 1 base from J, with 8 bases in between. Per germline, CDR1 SEHNR and CDR2 FQNEAQ (reference sequence). CDR3 sequence (DNA): TGTGCCAGCAGCCAGTTGGGGAACACTGAAGCTTTCTTT. This encodes CASSQLGNTEAFF. Filled out from reference TRBV7-9 and TRBJ1-1, the complete variable domain reads DTGVSQNPRHKITKRGQNVTFRCDPISEHNRLYWYRQTLGQGPEFLTYFQNEAQLEKSRLLSDRFSAERPKGSFSTLEIQRTEQGDSAMYLCASSQLGNTEAFFGQGTRLTVV.

Many counts were recorded for this clone. J is TRBJ2-5 and V is TRBV2, with D perhaps TRBD1 or TRBD2 (5 bases each). CDR3 length equals 15 residues. CDR1 SNHLY and CDR2 FYNNEI come from the germline V gene. Trimming pared 1 base from V and 3 bases from J, leaving 12 bases between. CDR3 bases: TGTGCCAGCAGTGAAGACCGGGGCTCAGAAGAGACCCAGTACTTC. Protein product: CASSEDRGSEETQYF.

CDR3 protein: CSVARDRSHGYTF. In nucleotides, the CDR3 is TGCAGCGTTGCGCGGGACAGGTCCCATGGCTACACCTTC. The chain couples TRBV29-1 to TRBJ1-2, with 8 positions matching TRBD1. This CDR3 contains 13 residues. The J segment lost 6 bases and the V segment lost 4 bases, leaving 7 bases of the junction unmatched. The germline CDR1 and CDR2 sequences are SQVTM and ANQGSEA.